This T cell receptor (beta chain) stems from a study of blood T cell repertoires in COVID-19. This clone was seen only a few times. Study processing details: Amplifying reference gene primers gave estimates of nucleated cell counts. Here immunoSEQ multiplex PCR was the method, and the copy in TCRdb shows in-frame clones only, minus some. The V and J calls and clone size are taken from that table; D and trimming were inferred from the DNA. The data contain some 140,000 clones, more than 60% of them singletons. The TCR comes from a man older than 75 with acute or convalescent COVID-19. The sequenced sample was peripheral blood.

Written as DNA, the CDR3 is TGTGCCAGCAGCCCCTCCCCTGGGGCCAACGTCCTGACTTTC. This codes for CASSPSPGANVLTF. The chain links TRBV7-2 to TRBJ2-6, with D uncertain. The germline V and J ends were trimmed by 5 bases and 2 bases, with 7 bases remaining between them. CDR3 length: 14 residues. Germline assignment: CDR1 SGHTA and CDR2 FQGNSA.